Each of the 5 T cell receptor beta chains below was sequenced from the same sample in a study of cytomegalovirus exposure and HLA in healthy donors. Researchers ran the PCR with 60 Vbeta and 13 Jbeta primers. Profiling relied on immunoSEQ multiplex PCR, and the TCRdb table lists in-frame clones only, not all of them. The sample records about 98,000 clones, roughly 70% being singletons. Sequencing was done on a sample of PBMCs. All receptors come from a man aged 50 to 60 in good health and CMV-seronegative.

The rearrangement joins TRBV10-3 to TRBJ1-1; D is uncertain. Per germline, CDR1 ENHRY and CDR2 SYGVKD. The CDR3 runs 14 residues. V was shortened by 0 bases and J by 4 bases, with 9 bases between the two germline ends. CDR3 coding DNA: TGTGCCATCAGTGAGTCGCTGACGGGCACTGAAGCTTTCTTT. This sequence encodes CAISESLTGTEAFF.

The chain is built from TRBV28 and TRBJ1-5; tentative D call: TRBD1 (5 bases). CDR1 is MDHEN and CDR2 is SYDVKM in the germline V gene. CDR3 length: 13 residues. V lost 6 bases and J lost 1, with 7 bases in between. The CDR3 region has the DNA TGTGCCAGCAGATCAGGGAGCAATCAGCCCCAGCATTTT. As protein: CASRSGSNQPQHF.

The J gene is TRBJ2-5, the V gene TRBV4-3, with 8 positions matching TRBD1. The end of the DNA is better explained by TRBJ2-7, so the J call may be wrong. The CDR3 is 17 residues long. Germline V gives CDR1 LGHNA, CDR2 YSLEER. The CDR3 protein is CASSQEVGWTGPYEQYF. The CDR3, as DNA: TGCGCCAGCAGCCAAGAAGTGGGGTGGACAGGGCCCTACGAGCAGTACTTC.

The chain carries TRBV7-2 and TRBJ2-3; D gene unclear. V lost 3 bases and J lost 6, with 7 bases in between. CDR1 is SGHTA, CDR2 FQGNSA, per germline. The CDR3 extends over 12 amino acids. CDR3 in DNA: TGTGCCAGCAGCTTGAGTTGGGATACGCAGTATTTT. This encodes CASSLSWDTQYF.

This clone was recorded a few times. The J gene is TRBJ2-1, the V gene TRBV12-5; 14 bases map to TRBD2. The CDR3 covers 18 residues. The germline V gene has CDR1 LGHNT and CDR2 FRNRAP. Trimming cost V 1 base and J 1 base; bases outside gene matches: 3. CDR3 in amino acids: CASGLGGTSGGSYNEQFF. For the CDR3, the DNA is TGTGCTAGTGGTTTGGGAGGGACTAGCGGGGGTTCCTACAATGAGCAGTTCTTC.